This section outlines one T cell receptor beta chain sequence together with its context. Its antigen is undetermined. This sample was taken from a study of Graves' ophthalmopathy and Graves' hyperthyroidism. In the study overall: Investigators collected peripheral blood at initial diagnosis, before any treatment was given. Findings and limits, study-wide: In predicting ophthalmopathy progression, the model reached over 55% sensitivity and under 75% specificity.

Transcripts of RNA were the source for amplifying TCR beta CDR3 regions. The library came from an HTBI-primed first-round RT-PCR and a second-round multiplex PCR. TCRdb passed the multiplex PCR reads through MiXCR, listing each CDR3 protein once. This table has approximately 480,000 distinct CDR3 sequences, around an eighth appearing once. Those donors who had ophthalmopathy presented with moderate-to-severe activity, a CAS of ≥3, a NOSPECS of ≥4 and a duration under 3 months. As the starting material, roughly 9.8 ml of fresh peripheral blood yielded the PBMCs. The TCR was taken from a woman in her 30s with Graves' ophthalmopathy. Material: blood.

CDR3 bases: TGTGCCAGCAGTGAACACAGGGCTCGAGGTGGGAATCAGCCCCAGCATTTT. This encodes CASSEHRARGGNQPQHF. The gene calls are TRBV6-1 and TRBJ1-5, with D tentatively TRBD1 (6 bases). Germline-derived CDR1 and CDR2 are MNHNS and SASEGT. V lost 2 bases and J 4 bases, leaving 18 bases between the germline ends. CDR3 size: 17 residues.